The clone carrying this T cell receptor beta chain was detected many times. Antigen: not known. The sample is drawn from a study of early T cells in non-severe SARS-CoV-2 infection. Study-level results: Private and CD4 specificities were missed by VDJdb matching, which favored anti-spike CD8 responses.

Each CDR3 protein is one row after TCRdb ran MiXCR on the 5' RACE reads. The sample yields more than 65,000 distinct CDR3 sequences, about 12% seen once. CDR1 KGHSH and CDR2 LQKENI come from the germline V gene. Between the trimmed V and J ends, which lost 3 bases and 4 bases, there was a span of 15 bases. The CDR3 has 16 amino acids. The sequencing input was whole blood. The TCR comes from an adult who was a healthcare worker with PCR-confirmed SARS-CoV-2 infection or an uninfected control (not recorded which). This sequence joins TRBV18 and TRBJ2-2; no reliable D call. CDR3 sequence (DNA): TGTGCCAGCTCACCCAGTAGACCATCTTCCACCGGGGAGCTGTTTTTT. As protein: CASSPSRPSSTGELFF.